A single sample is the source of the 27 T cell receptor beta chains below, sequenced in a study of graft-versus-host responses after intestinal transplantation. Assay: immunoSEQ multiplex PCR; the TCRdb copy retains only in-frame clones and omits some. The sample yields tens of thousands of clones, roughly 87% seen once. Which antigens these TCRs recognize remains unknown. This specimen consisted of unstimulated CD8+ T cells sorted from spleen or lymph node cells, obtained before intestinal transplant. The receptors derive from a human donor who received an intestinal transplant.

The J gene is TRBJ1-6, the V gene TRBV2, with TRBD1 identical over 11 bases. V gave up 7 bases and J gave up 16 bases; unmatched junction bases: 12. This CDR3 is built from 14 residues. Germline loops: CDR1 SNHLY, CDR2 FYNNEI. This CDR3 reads CASMQRDRGTSLHF. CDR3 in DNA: TGTGCCAGCATGCAAAGGGACAGGGGGACTTCACTCCACTTT.

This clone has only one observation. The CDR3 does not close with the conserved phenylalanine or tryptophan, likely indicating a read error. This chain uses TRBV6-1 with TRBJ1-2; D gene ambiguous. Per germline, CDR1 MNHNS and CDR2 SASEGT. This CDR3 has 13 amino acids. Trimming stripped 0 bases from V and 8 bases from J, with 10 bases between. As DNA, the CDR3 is TGTGCCAGCAGTGAAGCCCAGGCTGGGGGCTACACCTCC. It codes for CASSEAQAGGYTS.

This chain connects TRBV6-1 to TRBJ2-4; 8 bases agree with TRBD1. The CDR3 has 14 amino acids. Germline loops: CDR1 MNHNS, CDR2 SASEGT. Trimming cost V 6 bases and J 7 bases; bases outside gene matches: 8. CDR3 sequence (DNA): TGTGCCAGCAGCGCTGCCGGGACAGGTAACATTCAGTACTTC. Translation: CASSAAGTGNIQYF.

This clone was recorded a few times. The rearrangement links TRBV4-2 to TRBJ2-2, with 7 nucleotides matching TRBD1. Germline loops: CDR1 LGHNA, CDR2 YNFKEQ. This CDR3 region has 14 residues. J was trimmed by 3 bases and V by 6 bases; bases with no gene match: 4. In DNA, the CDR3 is TGTGCCAGCAGGACAGGGATCTACACCGGGGAGCTGTTTTTT. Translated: CASRTGIYTGELFF.

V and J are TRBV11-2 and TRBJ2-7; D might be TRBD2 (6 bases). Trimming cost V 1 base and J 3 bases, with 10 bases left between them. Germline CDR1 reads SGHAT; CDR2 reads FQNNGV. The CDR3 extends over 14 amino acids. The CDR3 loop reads CASSLAPGDYEQYF. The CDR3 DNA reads TGTGCCAGCAGCTTAGCTCCGGGAGACTACGAGCAGTACTTC.

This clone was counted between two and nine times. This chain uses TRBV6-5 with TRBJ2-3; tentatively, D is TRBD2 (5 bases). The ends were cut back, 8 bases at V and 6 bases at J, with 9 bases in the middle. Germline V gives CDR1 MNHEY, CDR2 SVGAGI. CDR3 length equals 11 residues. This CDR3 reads CASGSWDTQYF. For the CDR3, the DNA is TGTGCCAGCGGGAGCTGGGATACGCAGTATTTT.

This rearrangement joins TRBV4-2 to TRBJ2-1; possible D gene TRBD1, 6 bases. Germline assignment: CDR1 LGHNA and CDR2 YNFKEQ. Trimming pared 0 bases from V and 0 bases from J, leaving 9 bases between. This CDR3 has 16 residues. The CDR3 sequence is CASSQDRGGSYNEQFF. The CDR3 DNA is TGTGCCAGCAGCCAAGATCGAGGGGGCTCCTACAATGAGCAGTTCTTC.

For the CDR3, the DNA is TGTGCCAGTTCTCGGAACACCGGGGAGCTGTTTTTT. This sequence encodes CASSRNTGELFF. The J gene is TRBJ2-2, the V gene TRBV27, with D unclear. CDR3 length: 12 residues. V lost 9 bases, J lost 1 base, and 6 bases lay in between. Germline V gene sequence: CDR1 MNHEY, CDR2 SMNVEV (reference sequence).

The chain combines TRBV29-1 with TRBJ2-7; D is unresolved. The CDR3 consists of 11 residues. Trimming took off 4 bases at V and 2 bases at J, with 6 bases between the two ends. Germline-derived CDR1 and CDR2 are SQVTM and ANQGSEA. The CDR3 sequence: CSVGQPYEQYF. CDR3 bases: TGCAGCGTTGGGCAACCCTACGAGCAGTACTTC.

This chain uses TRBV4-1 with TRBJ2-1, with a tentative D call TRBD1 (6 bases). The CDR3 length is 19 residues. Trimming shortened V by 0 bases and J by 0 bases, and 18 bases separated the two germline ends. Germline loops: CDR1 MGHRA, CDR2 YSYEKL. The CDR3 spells CASSQESRPQGSSYNEQFF. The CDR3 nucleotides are TGCGCCAGCAGCCAAGAGAGTCGGCCCCAGGGGTCCTCCTACAATGAGCAGTTCTTC.

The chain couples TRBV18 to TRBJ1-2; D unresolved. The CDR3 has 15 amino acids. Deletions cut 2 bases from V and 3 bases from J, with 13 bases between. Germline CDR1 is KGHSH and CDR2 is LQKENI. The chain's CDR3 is CASSPTAGLYYGYTF. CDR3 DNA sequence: TGTGCCAGCTCACCAACAGCCGGGTTATACTATGGCTACACCTTC.

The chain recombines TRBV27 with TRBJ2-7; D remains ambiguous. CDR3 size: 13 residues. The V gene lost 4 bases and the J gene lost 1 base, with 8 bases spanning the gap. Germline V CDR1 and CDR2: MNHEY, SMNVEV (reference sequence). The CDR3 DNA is TGTGCCAGCAGTTCAGCCCCTTCCTACGAGCAGTACTTC. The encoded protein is CASSSAPSYEQYF.

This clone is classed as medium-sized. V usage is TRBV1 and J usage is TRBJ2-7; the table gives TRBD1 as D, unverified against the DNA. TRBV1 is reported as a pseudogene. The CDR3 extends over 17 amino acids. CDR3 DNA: TGCACCAGCAGCCAAGATCACGGGGACAGGAGTTCCTACGAGCAGTACTTC. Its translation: CTSSQDHGDRSSYEQYF.

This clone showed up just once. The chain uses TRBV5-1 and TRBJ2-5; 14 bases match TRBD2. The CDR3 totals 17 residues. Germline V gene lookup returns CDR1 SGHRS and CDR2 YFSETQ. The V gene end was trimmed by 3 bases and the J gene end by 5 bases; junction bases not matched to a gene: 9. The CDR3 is CASSSGLAGVGQETQYF. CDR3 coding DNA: TGCGCCAGCAGCTCGGGACTAGCGGGAGTGGGGCAGGAGACCCAGTACTTC.

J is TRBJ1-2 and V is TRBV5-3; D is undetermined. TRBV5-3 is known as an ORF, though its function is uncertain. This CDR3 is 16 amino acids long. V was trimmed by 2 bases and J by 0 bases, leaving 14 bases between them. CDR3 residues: CARSLSVCGSNYGYTF. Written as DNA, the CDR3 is TGTGCCAGAAGCTTATCGGTGTGCGGATCTAACTATGGCTACACCTTC.

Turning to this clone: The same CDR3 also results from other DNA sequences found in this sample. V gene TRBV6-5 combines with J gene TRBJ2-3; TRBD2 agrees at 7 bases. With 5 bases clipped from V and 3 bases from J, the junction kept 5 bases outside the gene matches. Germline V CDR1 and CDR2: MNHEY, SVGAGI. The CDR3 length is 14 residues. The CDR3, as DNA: TGTGCCAGCAGTCGGGGCGGGAGTACAGATACGCAGTATTTT. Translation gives CASSRGGSTDTQYF.

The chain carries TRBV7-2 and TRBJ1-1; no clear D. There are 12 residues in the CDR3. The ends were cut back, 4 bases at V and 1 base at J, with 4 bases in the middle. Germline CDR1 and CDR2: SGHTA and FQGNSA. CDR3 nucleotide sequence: TGTGCCAGCAGCTCGACGAACACTGAAGCTTTCTTT. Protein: CASSSTNTEAFF. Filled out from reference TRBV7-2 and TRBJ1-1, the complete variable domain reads GAGVSQSPSNKVTEKGKDVELRCDPISGHTALYWYRQSLGQGLEFLIYFQGNSAPDKSGLPSDRFSAERTGGSVSTLTIQRTQQEDSAVYLCASSSTNTEAFFGQGTRLTVV.

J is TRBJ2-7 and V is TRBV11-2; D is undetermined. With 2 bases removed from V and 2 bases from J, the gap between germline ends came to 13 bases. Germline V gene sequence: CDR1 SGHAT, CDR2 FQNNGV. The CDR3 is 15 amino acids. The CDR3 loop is CASSLRAVGAYEQYF. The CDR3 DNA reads TGTGCCAGCAGCTTACGGGCGGTTGGGGCCTACGAGCAGTACTTC.

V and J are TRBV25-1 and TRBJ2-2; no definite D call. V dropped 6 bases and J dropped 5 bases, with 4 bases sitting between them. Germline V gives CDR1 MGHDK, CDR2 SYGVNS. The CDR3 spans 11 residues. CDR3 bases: TGTGCCAGCAGCACAACCGGGGAGCTGTTTTTT. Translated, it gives CASSTTGELFF.

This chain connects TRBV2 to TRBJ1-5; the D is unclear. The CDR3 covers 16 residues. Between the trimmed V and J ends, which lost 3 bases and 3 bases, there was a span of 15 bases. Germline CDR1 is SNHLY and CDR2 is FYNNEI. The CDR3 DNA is TGTGCCAGCAGTGATGATGGGATTGAAACCAATCAGCCCCAGCATTTT. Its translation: CASSDDGIETNQPQHF.

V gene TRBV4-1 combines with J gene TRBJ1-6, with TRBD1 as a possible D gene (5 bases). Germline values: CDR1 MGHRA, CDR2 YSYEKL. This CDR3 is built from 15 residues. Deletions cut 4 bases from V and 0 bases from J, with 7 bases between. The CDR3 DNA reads TGCGCCAGCAGCCCCGGGGCCTCCTATAATTCACCCCTCCACTTT. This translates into CASSPGASYNSPLHF.

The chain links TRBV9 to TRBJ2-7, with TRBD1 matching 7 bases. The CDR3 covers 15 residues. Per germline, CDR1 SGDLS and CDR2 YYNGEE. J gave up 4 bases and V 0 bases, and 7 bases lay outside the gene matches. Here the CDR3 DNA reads TGTGCCAGCAGCGTAGATCAGGGGGTGGGTTACGAGCAGTACTTC. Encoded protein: CASSVDQGVGYEQYF.

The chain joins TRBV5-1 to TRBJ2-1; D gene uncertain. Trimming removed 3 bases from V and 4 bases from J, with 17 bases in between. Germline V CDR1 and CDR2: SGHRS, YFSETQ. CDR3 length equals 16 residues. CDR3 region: CASSWTTTPGYNEQFF. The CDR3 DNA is TGCGCCAGCAGCTGGACCACAACTCCAGGATACAATGAGCAGTTCTTC.

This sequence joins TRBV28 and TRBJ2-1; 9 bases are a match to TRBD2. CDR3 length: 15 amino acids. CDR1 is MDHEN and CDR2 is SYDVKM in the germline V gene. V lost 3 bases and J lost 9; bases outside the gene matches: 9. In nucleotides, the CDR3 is TGTGCCAGCAGTTTGGTAATAGCGGGAGTTGGTGAGCAGTTCTTC. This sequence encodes CASSLVIAGVGEQFF. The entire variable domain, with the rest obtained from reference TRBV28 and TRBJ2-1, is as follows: DVKVTQSSRYLVKRTGEKVFLECVQDMDHENMFWYRQDPGLGLRLIYFSYDVKMKEKGDIPEGYSVSREKKERFSLILESASTNQTSMYLCASSLVIAGVGEQFFGPGTRLTVL.

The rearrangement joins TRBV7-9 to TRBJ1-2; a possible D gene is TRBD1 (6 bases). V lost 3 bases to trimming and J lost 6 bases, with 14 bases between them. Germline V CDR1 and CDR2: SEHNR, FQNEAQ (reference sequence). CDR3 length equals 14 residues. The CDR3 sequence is CASSFGQGIDGYTF. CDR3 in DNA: TGTGCCAGCAGCTTCGGCCAGGGGATCGATGGCTACACCTTC.

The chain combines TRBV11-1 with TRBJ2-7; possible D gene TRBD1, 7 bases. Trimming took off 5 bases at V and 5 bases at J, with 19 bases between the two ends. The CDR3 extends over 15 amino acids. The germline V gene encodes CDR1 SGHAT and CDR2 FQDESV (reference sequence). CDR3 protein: CASSIDREGGNEQYF. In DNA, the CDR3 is TGTGCCAGCAGCATAGACAGGGAAGGAGGGAACGAGCAGTACTTC.

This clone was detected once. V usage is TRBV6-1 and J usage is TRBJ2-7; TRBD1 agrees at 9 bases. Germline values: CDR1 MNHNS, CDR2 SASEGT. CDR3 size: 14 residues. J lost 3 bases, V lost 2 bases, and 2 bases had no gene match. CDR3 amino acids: CASSEWTGDYEQYF. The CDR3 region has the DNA TGTGCCAGCAGTGAATGGACAGGGGACTACGAGCAGTACTTC.